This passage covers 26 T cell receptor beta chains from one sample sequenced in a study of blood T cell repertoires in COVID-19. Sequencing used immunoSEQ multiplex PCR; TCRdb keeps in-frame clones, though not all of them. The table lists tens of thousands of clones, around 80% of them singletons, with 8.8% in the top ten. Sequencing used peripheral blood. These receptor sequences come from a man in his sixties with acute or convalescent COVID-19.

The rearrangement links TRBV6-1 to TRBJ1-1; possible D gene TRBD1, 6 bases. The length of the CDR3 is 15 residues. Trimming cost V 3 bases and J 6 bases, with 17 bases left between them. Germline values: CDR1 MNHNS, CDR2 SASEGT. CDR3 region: CASSDPGHRDPEAFF. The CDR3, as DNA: TGTGCCAGCAGTGATCCGGGACATCGCGACCCTGAAGCTTTCTTT.

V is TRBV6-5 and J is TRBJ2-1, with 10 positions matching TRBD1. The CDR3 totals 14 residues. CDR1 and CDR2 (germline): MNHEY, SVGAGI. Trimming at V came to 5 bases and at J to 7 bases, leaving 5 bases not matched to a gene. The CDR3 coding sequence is TGTGCCAGCAGTCCCGGGACAGGGGCGAATGAGCAGTTCTTC. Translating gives CASSPGTGANEQFF.

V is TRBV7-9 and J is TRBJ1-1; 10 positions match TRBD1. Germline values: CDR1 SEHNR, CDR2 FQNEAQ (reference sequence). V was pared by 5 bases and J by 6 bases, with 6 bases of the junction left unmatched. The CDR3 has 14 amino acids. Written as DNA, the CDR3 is TGTGCCAGCAGCGTTCCGGGACAGGGGTCTGAAGCTTTCTTT. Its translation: CASSVPGQGSEAFF.

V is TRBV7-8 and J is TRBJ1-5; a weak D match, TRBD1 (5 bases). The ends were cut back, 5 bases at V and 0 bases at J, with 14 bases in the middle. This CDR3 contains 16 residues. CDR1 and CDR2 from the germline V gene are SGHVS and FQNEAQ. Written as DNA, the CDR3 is TGTGCCAGCAGCCCGCGGGACGGACATAGCAATCAGCCCCAGCATTTT. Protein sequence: CASSPRDGHSNQPQHF.

The CDR3, as DNA: TGTGCCAGTTCCCTAGCGGGGGGTTGGGATACGCAGTATTTT. Translation: CASSLAGGWDTQYF. This sequence joins TRBV27 and TRBJ2-3; the match to TRBD2 covers 11 bases. This CDR3 is built from 14 residues. The germline gives CDR1 MNHEY, CDR2 SMNVEV (reference sequence). Unmatched junction bases numbered 8, after V lost 9 bases and J lost 6 bases.

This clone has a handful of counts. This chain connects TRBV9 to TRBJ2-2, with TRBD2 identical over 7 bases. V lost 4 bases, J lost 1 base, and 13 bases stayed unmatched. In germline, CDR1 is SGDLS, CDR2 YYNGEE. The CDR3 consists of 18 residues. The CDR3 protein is CASSPAYSGGGNTGELFF. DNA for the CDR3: TGTGCCAGCAGCCCCGCCTACTCTGGCGGGGGGAACACCGGGGAGCTGTTTTTT.

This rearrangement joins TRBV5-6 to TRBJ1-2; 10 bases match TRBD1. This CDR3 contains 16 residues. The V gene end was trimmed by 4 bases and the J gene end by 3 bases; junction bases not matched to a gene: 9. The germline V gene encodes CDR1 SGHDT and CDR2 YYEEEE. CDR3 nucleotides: TGTGCCAGCAGCCAAGGGACAGGGGAGTACTACTATGGCTACACCTTC. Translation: CASSQGTGEYYYGYTF. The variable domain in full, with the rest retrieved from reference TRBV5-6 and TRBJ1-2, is DAGVTQSPTHLIKTRGQQVTLRCSPKSGHDTVSWYQQALGQGPQFIFQYYEEEERQRGNFPDRFSGHQFPNYSSELNVNALLLGDSALYLCASSQGTGEYYYGYTFGSGTRLTVV.

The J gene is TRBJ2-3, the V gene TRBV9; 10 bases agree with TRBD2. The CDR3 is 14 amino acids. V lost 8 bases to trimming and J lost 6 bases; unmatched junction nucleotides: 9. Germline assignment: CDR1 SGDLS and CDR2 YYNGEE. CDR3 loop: CASGRAGGLDTQYF. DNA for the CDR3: TGTGCCAGTGGGCGAGCGGGGGGGCTCGATACGCAGTATTTT.

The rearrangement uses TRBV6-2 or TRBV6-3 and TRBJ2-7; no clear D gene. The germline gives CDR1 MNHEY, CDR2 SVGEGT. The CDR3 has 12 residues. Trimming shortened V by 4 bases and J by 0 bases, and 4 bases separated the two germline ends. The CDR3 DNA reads TGTGCCAGCAGTTCCCTCTCCTACGAGCAGTACTTC. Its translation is CASSSLSYEQYF.

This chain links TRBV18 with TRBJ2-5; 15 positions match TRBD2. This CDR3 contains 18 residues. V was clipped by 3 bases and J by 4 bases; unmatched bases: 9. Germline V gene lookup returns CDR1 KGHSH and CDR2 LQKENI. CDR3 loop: CASSPPGLAGGRGETQYF. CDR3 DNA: TGTGCCAGCTCACCCCCGGGACTAGCGGGGGGCCGTGGAGAGACCCAGTACTTC. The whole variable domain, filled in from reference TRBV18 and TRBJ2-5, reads NAGVMQNPRHLVRRRGQEARLRCSPMKGHSHVYWYRQLPEEGLKFMVYLQKENIIDESGMPKERFSAEFPKEGPSILRIQQVVRGDSAAYFCASSPPGLAGGRGETQYFGPGTRLLVL.

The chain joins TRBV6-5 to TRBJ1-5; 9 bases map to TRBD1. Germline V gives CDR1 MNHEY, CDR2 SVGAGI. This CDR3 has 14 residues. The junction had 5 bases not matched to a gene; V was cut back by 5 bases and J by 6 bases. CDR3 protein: CASSTGGAGQPQHF. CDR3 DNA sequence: TGTGCCAGCAGTACAGGGGGCGCGGGTCAGCCCCAGCATTTT.

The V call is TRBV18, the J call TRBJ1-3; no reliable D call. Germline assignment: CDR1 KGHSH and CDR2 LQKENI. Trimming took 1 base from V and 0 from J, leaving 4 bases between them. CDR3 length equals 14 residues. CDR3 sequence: CASSPLSSGNTIYF. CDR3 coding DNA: TGTGCCAGCTCACCACTGAGCTCTGGAAACACCATATATTTT.

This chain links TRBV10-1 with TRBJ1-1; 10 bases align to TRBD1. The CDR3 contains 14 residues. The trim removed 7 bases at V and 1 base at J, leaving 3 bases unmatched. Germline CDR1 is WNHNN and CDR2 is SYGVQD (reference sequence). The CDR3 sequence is CASTRDRGNTEAFF. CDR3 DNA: TGCGCCAGCACCCGGGACAGGGGGAACACTGAAGCTTTCTTT.

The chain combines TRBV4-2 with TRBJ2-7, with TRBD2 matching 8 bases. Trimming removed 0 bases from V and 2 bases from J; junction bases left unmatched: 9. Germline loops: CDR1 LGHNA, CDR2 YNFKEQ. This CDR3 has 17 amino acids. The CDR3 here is CASSQEAQRGTTYEQYF. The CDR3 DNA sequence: TGTGCCAGCAGCCAAGAGGCCCAGCGGGGGACAACCTACGAGCAGTACTTC.

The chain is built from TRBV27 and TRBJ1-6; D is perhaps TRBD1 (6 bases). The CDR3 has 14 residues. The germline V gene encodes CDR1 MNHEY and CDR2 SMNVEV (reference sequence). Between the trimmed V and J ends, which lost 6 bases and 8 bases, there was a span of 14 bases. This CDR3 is CASSLQGFDSPLHF. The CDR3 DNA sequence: TGTGCCAGCAGCCTACAGGGATTTGATTCACCCCTCCACTTT.

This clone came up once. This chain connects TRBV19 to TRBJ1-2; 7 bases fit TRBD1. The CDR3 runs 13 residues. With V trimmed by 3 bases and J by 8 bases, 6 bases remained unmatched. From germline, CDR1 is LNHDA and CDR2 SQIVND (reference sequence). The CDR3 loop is CASSIEQGPGYTF. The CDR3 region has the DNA TGTGCCAGTAGTATTGAACAGGGGCCCGGCTACACCTTC.

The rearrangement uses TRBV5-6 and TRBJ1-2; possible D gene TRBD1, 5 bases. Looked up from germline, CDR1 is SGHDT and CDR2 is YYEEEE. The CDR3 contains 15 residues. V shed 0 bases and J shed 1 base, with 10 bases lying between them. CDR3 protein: CASSLGSGFNYGYTF. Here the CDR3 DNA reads TGTGCCAGCAGCTTGGGTTCAGGGTTTAACTATGGCTACACCTTC.

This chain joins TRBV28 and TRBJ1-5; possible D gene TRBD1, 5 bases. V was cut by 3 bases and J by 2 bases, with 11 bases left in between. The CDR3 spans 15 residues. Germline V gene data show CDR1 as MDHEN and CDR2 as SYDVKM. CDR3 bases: TGTGCCAGCAGTTTCCCAGGGAATGGCAATCAGCCCCAGCATTTT. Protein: CASSFPGNGNQPQHF.

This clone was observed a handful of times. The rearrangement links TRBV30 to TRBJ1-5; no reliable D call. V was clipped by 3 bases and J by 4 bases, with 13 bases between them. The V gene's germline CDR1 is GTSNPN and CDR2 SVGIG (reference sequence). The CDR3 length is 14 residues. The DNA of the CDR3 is TGTGCCTGGAGCGTAGCCGCGATGAATCAGCCCCAGCATTTT. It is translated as CAWSVAAMNQPQHF.

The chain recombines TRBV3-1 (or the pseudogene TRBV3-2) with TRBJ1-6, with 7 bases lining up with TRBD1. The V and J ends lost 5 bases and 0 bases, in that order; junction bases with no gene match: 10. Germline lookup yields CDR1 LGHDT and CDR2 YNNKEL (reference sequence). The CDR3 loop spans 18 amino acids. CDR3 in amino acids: CASSGLRQGGSYNSPLHF. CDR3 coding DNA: TGTGCCAGCAGCGGCCTCCGACAGGGAGGCTCCTATAATTCACCCCTCCACTTT.

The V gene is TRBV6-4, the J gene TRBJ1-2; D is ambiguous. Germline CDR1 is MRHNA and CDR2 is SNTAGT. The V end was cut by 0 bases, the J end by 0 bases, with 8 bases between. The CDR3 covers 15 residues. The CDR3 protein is CASSDSKRANYGYTF. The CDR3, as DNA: TGTGCCAGCAGTGACTCGAAGAGGGCTAACTATGGCTACACCTTC.

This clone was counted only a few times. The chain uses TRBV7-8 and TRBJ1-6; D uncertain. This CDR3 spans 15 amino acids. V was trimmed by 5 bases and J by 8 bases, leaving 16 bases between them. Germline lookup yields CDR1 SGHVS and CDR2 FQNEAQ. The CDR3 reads CASSPRGFSDSPLHF. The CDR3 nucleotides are TGTGCCAGCAGCCCCCGCGGGTTTTCTGATTCACCCCTCCACTTT. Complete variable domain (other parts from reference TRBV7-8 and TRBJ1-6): GAGVSQSPRYKVAKRGQDVALRCDPISGHVSLFWYQQALGQGPEFLTYFQNEAQLDKSGLPSDRFFAERPEGSVSTLKIQRTQQEDSAVYLCASSPRGFSDSPLHFGNGTRLTVT.

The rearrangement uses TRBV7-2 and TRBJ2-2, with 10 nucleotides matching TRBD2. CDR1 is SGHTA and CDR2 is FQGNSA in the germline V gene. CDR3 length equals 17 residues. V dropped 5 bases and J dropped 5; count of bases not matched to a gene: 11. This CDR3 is CASSPSFGSGGTGELFF. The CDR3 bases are TGTGCCAGCAGCCCTTCCTTCGGTAGCGGGGGGACCGGGGAGCTGTTTTTT. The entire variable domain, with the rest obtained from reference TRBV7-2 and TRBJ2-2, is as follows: GAGVSQSPSNKVTEKGKDVELRCDPISGHTALYWYRQSLGQGLEFLIYFQGNSAPDKSGLPSDRFSAERTGGSVSTLTIQRTQQEDSAVYLCASSPSFGSGGTGELFFGEGSRLTVL.

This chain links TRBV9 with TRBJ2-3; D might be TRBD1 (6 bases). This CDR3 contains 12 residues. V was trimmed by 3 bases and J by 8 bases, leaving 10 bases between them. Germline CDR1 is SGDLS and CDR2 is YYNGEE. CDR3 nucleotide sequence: TGTGCCAGCAGCGGAACACAGGGTACGCAGTATTTT. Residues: CASSGTQGTQYF. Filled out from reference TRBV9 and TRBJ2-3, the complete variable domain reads DSGVTQTPKHLITATGQRVTLRCSPRSGDLSVYWYQQSLDQGLQFLIQYYNGEERAKGNILERFSAQQFPDLHSELNLSSLELGDSALYFCASSGTQGTQYFGPGTRLTVL.

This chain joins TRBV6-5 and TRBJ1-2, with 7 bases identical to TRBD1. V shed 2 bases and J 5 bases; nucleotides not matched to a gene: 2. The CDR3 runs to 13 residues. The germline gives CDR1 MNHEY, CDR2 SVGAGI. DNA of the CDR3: TGTGCCAGCAGTTACGGACAGGCTTATGGCTACACCTTC. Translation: CASSYGQAYGYTF.

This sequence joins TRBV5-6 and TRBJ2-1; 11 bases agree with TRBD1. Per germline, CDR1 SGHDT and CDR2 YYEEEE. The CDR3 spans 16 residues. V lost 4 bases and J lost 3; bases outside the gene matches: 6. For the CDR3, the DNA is TGTGCCAGCAGCCTACGGACAGGGGGCCTCTACAATGAGCAGTTCTTC. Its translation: CASSLRTGGLYNEQFF.